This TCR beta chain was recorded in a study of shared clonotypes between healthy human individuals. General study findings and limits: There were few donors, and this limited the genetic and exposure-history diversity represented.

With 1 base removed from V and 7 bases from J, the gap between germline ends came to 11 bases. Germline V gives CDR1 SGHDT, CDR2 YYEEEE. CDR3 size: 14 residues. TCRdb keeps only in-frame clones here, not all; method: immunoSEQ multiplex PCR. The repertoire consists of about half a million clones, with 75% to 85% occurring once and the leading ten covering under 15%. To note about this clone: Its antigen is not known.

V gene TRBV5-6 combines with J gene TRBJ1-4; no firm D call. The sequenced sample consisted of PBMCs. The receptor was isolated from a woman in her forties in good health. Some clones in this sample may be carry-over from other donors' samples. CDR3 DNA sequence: TGTGCCAGCAGCTTGTCTATGGGTTCTGAAAAACTGTTTTTT. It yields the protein CASSLSMGSEKLFF.